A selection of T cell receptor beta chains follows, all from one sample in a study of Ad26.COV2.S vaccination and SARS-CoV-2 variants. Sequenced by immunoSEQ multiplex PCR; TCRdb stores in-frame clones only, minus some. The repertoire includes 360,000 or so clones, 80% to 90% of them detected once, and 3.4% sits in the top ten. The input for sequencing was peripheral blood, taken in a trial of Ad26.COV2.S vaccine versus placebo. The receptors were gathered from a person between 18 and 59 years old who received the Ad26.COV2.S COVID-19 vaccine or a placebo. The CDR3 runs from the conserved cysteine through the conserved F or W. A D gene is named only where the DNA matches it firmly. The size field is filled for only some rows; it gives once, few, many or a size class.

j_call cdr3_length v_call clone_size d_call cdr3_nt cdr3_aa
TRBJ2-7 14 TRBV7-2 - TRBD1 TGTGCCAGCAGCTTGACAGGGGGGGGATACGAGCAGTACTTC CASSLTGGGYEQYF
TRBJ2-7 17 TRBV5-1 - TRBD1 TGCGCCAGCAGCTTGGGGACCTCCGGGACAGTGTCCTACGAGCAGTACTTC CASSLGTSGTVSYEQYF
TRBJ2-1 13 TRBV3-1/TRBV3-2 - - TGTGCCAGCAGCCCCGGACCCTACAATGAGCAGTTCTTC CASSPGPYNEQFF
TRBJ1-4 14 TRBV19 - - TGTGCCAGTAGTATAGGGGGTTTGGATGAAAAACTGTTTTTT CASSIGGLDEKLFF
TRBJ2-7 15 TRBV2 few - TGTGCCAGCAGAAAAACGGTCCGGGCCACCTACGAGCAGTACTTC CASRKTVRATYEQYF
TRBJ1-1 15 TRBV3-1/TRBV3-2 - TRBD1 TGTGCCAGCAGCCAACGACAGGGGGCAAACACTGAAGCTTTCTTT CASSQRQGANTEAFF
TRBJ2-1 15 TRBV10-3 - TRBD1 TGTGCCATCAGTGAGTCGGGACAGGGGTACAATGAGCAGTTCTTC CAISESGQGYNEQFF
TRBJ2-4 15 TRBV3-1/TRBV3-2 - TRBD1 TGTGCCAGCAGCCGGGGGACAGGGGACTTGAACATTCAGTACTTC CASSRGTGDLNIQYF
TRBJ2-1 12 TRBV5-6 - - TGTGCCAGCAGCTTAAACTGGAATGAGCAGTTCTTC CASSLNWNEQFF
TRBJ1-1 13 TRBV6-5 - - TGTGCCAGCCGACGGGGTAGGGACACTGAAGCTTTCTTT CASRRGRDTEAFF
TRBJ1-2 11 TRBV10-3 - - TGTGCCATCAGCGAGAGGGGCGGCTACACCTTC CAISERGGYTF
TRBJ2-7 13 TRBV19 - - TGTGCCAGTAGTCCTTCTTCGGGGTACGAGCAGTACTTC CASSPSSGYEQYF
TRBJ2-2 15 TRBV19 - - TGTGCCAGTAGCTCACGCACACTGAACACCGGGGAGCTGTTTTTT CASSSRTLNTGELFF
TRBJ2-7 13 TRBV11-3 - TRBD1 TGTGCCAGCAGCGGAGGGACAGGGAACGAGCAGTACTTC CASSGGTGNEQYF
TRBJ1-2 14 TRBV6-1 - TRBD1 TGTGCCAGCAGTGAAGCCCAGGGGGCCTATGGCTACACCTTC CASSEAQGAYGYTF
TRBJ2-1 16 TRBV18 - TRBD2 TGTGCCAGCTCACCACCGGGACTAGCTTCCTACAATGAGCAGTTCTTC CASSPPGLASYNEQFF
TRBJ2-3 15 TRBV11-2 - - TGTGCCAGCAGCTTAGTGGCGGGGCGCATGGATACGCAGTATTTT CASSLVAGRMDTQYF
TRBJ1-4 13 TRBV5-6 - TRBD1 TGTGCCAGCAGTGACAGGGGACATGAAAAACTGTTTTTT CASSDRGHEKLFF
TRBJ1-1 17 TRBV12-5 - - TGTGCTAGTGGACTCACTCGAGGCCCCCGAAGGAACACTGAAGCTTTCTTT CASGLTRGPRRNTEAFF
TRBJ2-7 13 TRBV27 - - TGTGCCAGCAGCCGGGGTCGCGCTTACGAGCAGTACTTC CASSRGRAYEQYF
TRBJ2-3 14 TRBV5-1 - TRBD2 TGCGCCAGCAGCTTGGGACTAGCTGTAGATACGCAGTATTTT CASSLGLAVDTQYF
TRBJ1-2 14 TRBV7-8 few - TGTGCCAGCAGCTTAGTGTCCGGGCACGGTGGCTACACCTTC CASSLVSGHGGYTF
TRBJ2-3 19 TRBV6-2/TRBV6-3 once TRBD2 TGTGCCAGCAGCCCCGGGACTAGCGGGGGGGGTTCTTTCACAGATACGCAGTATTTT CASSPGTSGGGSFTDTQYF
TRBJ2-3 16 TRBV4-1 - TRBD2 TGCGCCAGCAGCCAAACTCTAGCGGGGAGCACAGATACGCAGTATTTT CASSQTLAGSTDTQYF
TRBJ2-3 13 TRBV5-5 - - TGTGCCAGCAGCGGTGGGACGGCAGATACGCAGTATTTT CASSGGTADTQYF
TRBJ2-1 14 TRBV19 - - TGTGCCAGTAGTATAGATATCATCTACAATGAGCAGTTCTTC CASSIDIIYNEQFF
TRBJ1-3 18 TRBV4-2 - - TGTGCCAGCAGCCAAGGTGTCCGCGTTTCGGGGTCTGGAAACACCATATATTTT CASSQGVRVSGSGNTIYF
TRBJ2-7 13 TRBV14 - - TGTGCCAGCAGCCAAGGTCTCAGACGCGAGCAGTACTTC CASSQGLRREQYF